This TCR beta chain was profiled in a study of somatic mutations in cytotoxic T cells in rheumatoid arthritis (dated by TCRdb to 2016 to 2017). Background on the whole study: Peripheral blood (about 28 ml EDTA) was collected from patients immediately after diagnosis and before any treatment began. Some V beta antibody-stained T-cell populations were flow-sorted on a FACSAria II or Sony SH800 at nearly 100% purity, and sorted V beta1+ cells also underwent TCRB sequencing. Whether expanded CD8+ T-cell clones in untreated, newly diagnosed rheumatoid arthritis carry somatic mutations was the study question, and clonality was characterized with TCRB deep sequencing. A total of 60 to 80 rheumatoid arthritis patients and more than 15 healthy controls underwent TCRB deep sequencing. The median ages of the patient and control groups were essentially identical.

The full study reports these points: It was unknown which antigens the expanded CD8+ clones targeted, and their absence from virus-specific databases did not exclude viral specificity. An increase of CD8+ clonality with age was seen in patients (Spearman r ~ 0.47) but not in healthy controls. Several identical CD8+ TCRB sequences were found in both blood and synovial fluid, and in 8 of 65 patients the largest CD8+ clone exceeded 20% of CD8+ cells. Rheumatoid arthritis patients and age-matched healthy controls did not significantly differ in CD8+ T-cell clonality. The finding that TRBV07 was slightly underrepresented in patients was left unadjusted for multiple comparisons.

Sequencing of TCRB CDR3 was done on genomic DNA with the immunoSEQ assay. In the source study's methods: Only a few patient CD8+ clones larger than 1% matched published virus-specific TCRB sequences when compared against them. Analyses were restricted to productive TCRB rearrangements. Clonality was calculated as a Shannon entropy-based productive clonality index, and a clone was defined by a unique TCRB CDR3 sequence. Repertoire overlap for a pair of samples was computed from each clone's template counts relative to total templates per sample. V-gene usage measured by flow cytometry correlated with TCRB sequencing V-gene usage, with a Spearman r of 0.6 to 0.65. TCRdb stores this immuneACCESS table with in-frame sequences only. Part of the clones is absent; in the studies checked, under half of the shortfall reflects unresolved V genes, and no reason is known for the rest. V and J calls and clone size follow that table, whereas D and trimming were derived from the DNA. The sample table records around 29,000 clones; 82% of these occur just once. Of the sample, just under 8.5% is held by the ten largest clones.

Concerning this clone itself: Its recognized antigen is unknown. No quality values exist for individual bases; no much larger clone is one base distant.

On an AutoMACS, CD4+ and CD8+ cells were isolated via positive magnetic bead selection, and their purity was verified by flow cytometry. A TCR V beta antibody panel was used in flow cytometry to screen first for clonal expansions, which were then characterized by TCRB deep sequencing of sorted CD8+ fractions. Ficoll-Paque PLUS density gradient separation was used to isolate peripheral blood mononuclear cells. DNA from CD4-enriched, CD8-enriched or PBMC samples was extracted using Nucleospin Tissue or Tissue XS kits and then quantified on a Qubit 2.0 fluorometer. At the junction V is shortened by 6 bases and J by 5 bases, with 5 bases in between. CDR1 and CDR2 are read off the germline V gene as SQVTM and ANQGSEA. Reading from cysteine to phenylalanine, the CDR3 counts 10 amino acids. Kept here is only the CDR3 DNA, which spans 30 bases and is read in frame from base 1.

The chain uses TRBV29-1 and TRBJ2-1; the D gene cannot be named for sure. The sequence derives from an adult with rheumatoid arthritis. The specimen sequenced was CD8+ T cells sorted from blood. The bases read TGCAGCGTGGCAGACAATGAGCAGTTCTTC. The encoded protein is CSVADNEQFF.